A selection of T cell receptor beta chains follows, all from one sample in a study of control samples from healthy donors and cancer patients. The protocol was immunoSEQ multiplex PCR, while the TCRdb copy is restricted to in-frame clones and leaves out a portion. The sample yields tens of thousands of clones, 70% to 90% seen once. Sequenced: PBMCs. The receptors come from a woman between 45 and 65 years old with colorectal cancer. Both conserved end residues are part of each CDR3. D genes are given only for firm matches. Clone size appears in some rows only: once, few, many, or a class for an expanded clone.

CDR3aa,CDR3nt,abundance,j_gene,d_gene,v_gene
CASPEGGCSNYGYTF,TGTGCCAGCCCGGAGGGGGGATGTTCTAACTATGGCTACACCTTC,NA,TRBJ1-2,NA,TRBV19
CASTPGGSGNTIYF,TGTGCCAGCACTCCGGGGGGGAGTGGAAACACCATATATTTT,NA,TRBJ1-3,NA,TRBV6-5
CASSYSQGDNQPQHF,TGTGCCAGCAGTTACTCGCAAGGGGACAATCAGCCCCAGCATTTT,NA,TRBJ1-5,NA,TRBV6-2/TRBV6-3
CASGLGQGSLF,TGTGCTAGTGGTTTGGGGCAGGGTTCACTCTTC,NA,TRBJ2-1,NA,TRBV12-5
CASSRQTSGGLTDTQYF,TGCGCCAGCAGCCGCCAAACTAGCGGGGGCCTCACAGATACGCAGTATTTT,NA,TRBJ2-3,TRBD2,TRBV4-3
CASNLQLQETQYF,TGTGCCAGCAACCTACAGCTCCAAGAGACCCAGTACTTC,NA,TRBJ2-5,NA,TRBV2
CASSFASGRDTQYF,TGCGCCAGCAGCTTCGCTAGCGGAAGAGATACGCAGTATTTT,NA,TRBJ2-3,TRBD2,TRBV5-1
CASSLGTGASTDTQYF,TGCGCCAGCAGCTTGGGGACAGGGGCTAGCACAGATACGCAGTATTTT,NA,TRBJ2-3,TRBD1,TRBV5-1
CASSYTTGGNQPQHF,TGTGCCAGCAGTTACACTACAGGGGGCAATCAGCCCCAGCATTTT,NA,TRBJ1-5,TRBD1,TRBV6-5
CASSLDGENTEAFF,TGTGCCAGCAGCTTGGACGGAGAAAACACTGAAGCTTTCTTT,NA,TRBJ1-1,NA,TRBV7-3
CASRRQGHTGELFF,TGTGCCAGCAGGAGACAGGGACATACCGGGGAGCTGTTTTTT,NA,TRBJ2-2,TRBD1,TRBV27
CASSPGQVPDTQYF,TGTGCCAGCAGCCCCGGACAGGTCCCAGATACGCAGTATTTT,NA,TRBJ2-3,TRBD1,TRBV7-3
CASIDRGLTDTQYF,TGTGCCAGCATAGACAGGGGGTTGACAGATACGCAGTATTTT,NA,TRBJ2-3,TRBD1,TRBV6-5
CASSFQGGAKNIQYF,TGTGCCAGCAGTTTCCAAGGGGGTGCCAAAAACATTCAGTACTTC,NA,TRBJ2-4,NA,TRBV28
CASSQDTPRSVGGRNEQFF,TGCGCCAGCAGCCAAGATACCCCTCGCAGCGTTGGTGGCCGCAATGAGCAGTTCTTC,NA,TRBJ2-1,NA,TRBV4-3
CASSEEGVSGANVLTF,TGTGCCAGCAGCGAAGAAGGGGTATCTGGGGCCAACGTCCTGACTTTC,NA,TRBJ2-6,NA,TRBV7-2
CASSLSLNTEAFF,TGTGCCAGCAGCTTGTCGTTGAACACTGAAGCTTTCTTT,NA,TRBJ1-1,NA,TRBV5-5
CASRGQGAEAFF,TGTGCCAGCAGGGGCCAGGGGGCTGAAGCTTTCTTT,NA,TRBJ1-1,TRBD1,TRBV28
CASSLGGGADTQYF,TGTGCCAGCAGCTTGGGAGGGGGCGCAGATACGCAGTATTTT,NA,TRBJ2-3,NA,TRBV7-3
CSVKGGQGDTDTQYF,TGCAGCGTTAAAGGGGGGCAGGGGGACACAGATACGCAGTATTTT,NA,TRBJ2-3,NA,TRBV29-1
CASSPQPGHGYSNQPQHF,TGTGCCAGCTCACCGCAACCGGGACACGGATATAGCAATCAGCCCCAGCATTTT,NA,TRBJ1-5,NA,TRBV18
CASSEGSATQYF,TGTGCCAGCAGTGAGGGCTCCGCTACGCAGTATTTT,NA,TRBJ2-3,NA,TRBV2
CASSNSWDGKETQYF,TGTGCCAGCAGTAATTCTTGGGATGGAAAAGAGACCCAGTACTTC,NA,TRBJ2-5,NA,TRBV6-6
CASSQDLGMNTEAFF,TGCGCCAGCAGCCAAGATCTTGGAATGAACACTGAAGCTTTCTTT,once,TRBJ1-1,NA,TRBV4-3
CASCDRDPGPQHF,TGTGCCAGCTGCGACAGGGACCCGGGTCCCCAGCATTTT,once,TRBJ1-5,TRBD1,TRBV2
CASTSMGTEHNYGYTF,TGTGCCAGCACCAGCATGGGGACAGAACATAACTATGGCTACACCTTC,NA,TRBJ1-2,TRBD1,TRBV28